Included here is one T cell receptor beta chain sequence, with context. Per the original methods: Estimated nucleated cell counts came from reference gene primer amplification. TCRdb keeps only in-frame clones here, not all; method: immunoSEQ multiplex PCR. That table supplies the V and J calls and clone size; D and trimming were determined from the DNA. The data contain around 56,000 clones, 73% of them seen just once; the ten biggest clones take up roughly a sixth. This sample is part of a study of blood T cell repertoires in COVID-19. On the study more broadly: Italy, Spain and the United States were the sources of the convalescent and acute COVID-19 samples. The analysed material was cDNA or gDNA that came from T cells, B-cell-depleted T cells, or PBMCs.

With 2 bases clipped from V and 10 bases from J, the junction kept 13 bases outside the gene matches. The CDR3 totals 18 residues. CDR1 is SGHRS and CDR2 is YFSETQ in the germline V gene. The receptor's source is a woman in her forties or fifties with active or convalescent COVID-19. This chain links TRBV5-1 with TRBJ2-1; 15 bases match TRBD2. Sequencing used peripheral blood. CDR3 coding DNA: TGCGCCAGCAGCTTCGGACTAGCGGGAGGGTCTTATTCAGAGGAGCAGTTCTTC. Translated: CASSFGLAGGSYSEEQFF.